What follows are 8 T cell receptor beta chains derived from one specimen sequenced in a study of blood T cell repertoires in COVID-19. The assay was immunoSEQ multiplex PCR, and TCRdb's table has in-frame clones only and misses some. The table has almost 400,000 clones, more than 70% seen once. Specimen: peripheral blood. These receptors were taken from a woman aged 55-75 years with COVID-19, enrolled during active disease.

The gene calls are TRBV7-2 and TRBJ2-5; 8 nucleotides match TRBD2. V shed 1 base and J 5 bases; nucleotides not matched to a gene: 3. Looked up from germline, CDR1 is SGHTA and CDR2 is FQGNSA. The CDR3 length is 14 residues. CDR3 nucleotide sequence: TGTGCCAGCAGCTTAGGCGGGGGGTTGGAGACCCAGTACTTC. This translates into CASSLGGGLETQYF.

V is TRBV7-2 and J is TRBJ1-5, with 8 nucleotides matching TRBD1. The CDR3 covers 15 residues. Germline assignment: CDR1 SGHTA and CDR2 FQGNSA. V trimming: 2 bases; J trimming: 3 bases; junction bases outside the gene matches: 3. This CDR3 reads CASSLTGGHNQPQHF. As DNA, the CDR3 is TGTGCCAGCAGCTTAACAGGGGGTCACAATCAGCCCCAGCATTTT.

The V gene is TRBV28, the J gene TRBJ2-7, with D hard to call. In germline, CDR1 is MDHEN, CDR2 SYDVKM. The CDR3 is 14 amino acids. Between the trimmed V and J ends, which lost 4 bases and 3 bases, there was a span of 13 bases. This chain's CDR3 is CASSSPYGSYEQYF. CDR3 coding DNA: TGTGCCAGCAGTTCCCCTTATGGCAGCTACGAGCAGTACTTC. Using reference TRBV28 and TRBJ2-7 for the parts outside the CDR3, the full variable domain is DVKVTQSSRYLVKRTGEKVFLECVQDMDHENMFWYRQDPGLGLRLIYFSYDVKMKEKGDIPEGYSVSREKKERFSLILESASTNQTSMYLCASSSPYGSYEQYFGPGTRLTVT.

V is TRBV7-9 and J is TRBJ1-2; TRBD1 matches 8 bases. Germline V gene data show CDR1 as SEHNR and CDR2 as FQNEAQ (reference sequence). The J segment lost 6 bases and the V segment lost 4 bases, leaving 10 bases of the junction unmatched. The CDR3 has 15 amino acids. CDR3 protein: CASSYQGAVIDGYTF. The CDR3 DNA sequence: TGTGCCAGCAGCTACCAGGGGGCAGTCATCGATGGCTACACCTTC.

The chain recombines TRBV11-2 with TRBJ2-3; D may be TRBD1 (6 bases). This CDR3 comprises 12 residues. V was shortened by 11 bases and J by 1 base, with 10 bases between the two germline ends. In germline, CDR1 is SGHAT, CDR2 FQNNGV. The CDR3 DNA sequence: TGTGCCCTGGGGGCCGGCACAGATACGCAGTATTTT. Its translation: CALGAGTDTQYF.

The chain couples TRBV21-1 to TRBJ2-1; the table's D call, TRBD1, was not checked against the DNA. TRBV21-1 is a pseudogene locus. The CDR3 has 14 amino acids. The CDR3 region has the DNA TGTGCCAGCACCCGGAGGGACAGGGGCGGTGAGCAGTTCTTC. Translation gives CASTRRDRGGEQFF.

The V call is TRBV4-1, the J call TRBJ1-5, with 7 bases that match TRBD1. This CDR3 region has 17 residues. CDR1 MGHRA and CDR2 YSYEKL come from the germline V gene. Unmatched junction bases numbered 10, after V lost 1 base and J lost 4 bases. In nucleotides, the CDR3 is TGCGCCAGCAGCCAAGTAGGGGGCGAGTATGATAATCAGCCCCAGCATTTT. Translating it yields CASSQVGGEYDNQPQHF.

This rearrangement joins TRBV7-9 to TRBJ2-1; 11 nucleotides line up with TRBD2. The CDR3 is 16 residues long. V trimming: 3 bases; J trimming: 5 bases; junction bases outside the gene matches: 6. The germline V gene has CDR1 SEHNR and CDR2 FQNEAQ (reference sequence). The CDR3 DNA reads as TGTGCCAGCAGCTTTAACCCACTAGCGGGGGACAATGAGCAGTTCTTC. Its translation: CASSFNPLAGDNEQFF. Using reference TRBV7-9 and TRBJ2-1 for the parts outside the CDR3, the full variable domain is DTGVSQNPRHKITKRGQNVTFRCDPISEHNRLYWYRQTLGQGPEFLTYFQNEAQLEKSRLLSDRFSAERPKGSFSTLEIQRTEQGDSAMYLCASSFNPLAGDNEQFFGPGTRLTVL.